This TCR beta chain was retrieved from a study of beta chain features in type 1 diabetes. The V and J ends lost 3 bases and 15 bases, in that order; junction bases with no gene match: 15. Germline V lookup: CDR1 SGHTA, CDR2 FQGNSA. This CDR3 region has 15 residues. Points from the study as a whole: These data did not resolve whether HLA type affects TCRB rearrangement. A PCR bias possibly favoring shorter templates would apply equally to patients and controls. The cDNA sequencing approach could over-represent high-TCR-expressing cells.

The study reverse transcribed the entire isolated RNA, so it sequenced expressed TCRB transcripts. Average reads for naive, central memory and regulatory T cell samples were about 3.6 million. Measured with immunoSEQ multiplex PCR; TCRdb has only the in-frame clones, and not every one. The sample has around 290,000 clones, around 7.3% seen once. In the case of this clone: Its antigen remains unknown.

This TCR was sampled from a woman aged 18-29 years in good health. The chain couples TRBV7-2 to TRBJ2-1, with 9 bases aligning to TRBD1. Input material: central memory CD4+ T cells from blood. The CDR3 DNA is TGTGCCAGCAGCTTCGAATCTCCGGGACAGGGCTCAACGTTCTTC. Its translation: CASSFESPGQGSTFF.